The 22 T cell receptor beta chains given below trace back to one sample, sequenced in a study of blood T cell repertoires in COVID-19. Sequencing used immunoSEQ multiplex PCR; TCRdb keeps in-frame clones, though not all of them. The table includes some 350,000 clones, roughly 90% detected once. The material sequenced was peripheral blood. Receptors originate from a woman in her twenties or thirties with COVID-19, enrolled during active disease.

The chain links TRBV27 to TRBJ1-2; the match to TRBD1 covers 9 bases. Trimming took 6 bases from V and 3 from J; bases not matched to a gene: 8. The CDR3 contains 15 residues. The V gene's germline CDR1 is MNHEY and CDR2 SMNVEV (reference sequence). The CDR3 here is CASRRGTGSDYGYTF. CDR3 nucleotides: TGTGCCAGCAGACGTGGGACAGGGTCGGACTATGGCTACACCTTC.

The chain couples TRBV10-1 to TRBJ2-3; D perhaps matches TRBD1 (5 bases). Germline CDR1 and CDR2: WNHNN and SYGVQD (reference sequence). Trimming took 0 bases from V and 4 from J, leaving 14 bases between them. CDR3 length: 16 residues. In nucleotides, the CDR3 is TGCGCCAGCAGTGAGTCTTGGGGCCTAGGAGCAGATACGCAGTATTTT. Its translation is CASSESWGLGADTQYF.

This chain links TRBV19 with TRBJ2-7; maybe TRBD1 (5 bases). There are 14 residues in the CDR3. Trimming pared 3 bases from V and 3 bases from J, leaving 12 bases between. Germline loops: CDR1 LNHDA, CDR2 SQIVND (reference sequence). CDR3 sequence: CASSMQGYHYEQYF. The CDR3 coding sequence is TGTGCCAGTAGTATGCAGGGATACCACTACGAGCAGTACTTC.

The V gene is TRBV6-6, the J gene TRBJ1-1; 8 positions match TRBD1. CDR1 is MNHNY and CDR2 is SVGAGI in the germline V gene (reference sequence). The CDR3 is 15 amino acids. Trimming cost V 1 base and J 6 bases; bases outside gene matches: 7. The DNA of the CDR3 is TGTGCCAGCAGTTACTTCGGACAGGGCAAGGCTGAAGCTTTCTTT. The encoded protein is CASSYFGQGKAEAFF.

The chain recombines TRBV7-2 with TRBJ1-1; 9 bases line up with TRBD1. J was trimmed by 0 bases and V by 4 bases; bases with no gene match: 12. The CDR3 is 18 amino acids. Germline CDR1 reads SGHTA; CDR2 reads FQGNSA. The DNA of the CDR3 is TGTGCCAGCAGCTCCCCCGGGACAGGGACCATCATGAACACTGAAGCTTTCTTT. Translation gives CASSSPGTGTIMNTEAFF.

V and J are TRBV24-1 and TRBJ2-5, with 13 nucleotides matching TRBD2. The V gene end was trimmed by 0 bases and the J gene end by 6 bases; junction bases not matched to a gene: 3. The CDR3 length is 16 residues. Germline loops: CDR1 KGHDR, CDR2 SFDVKD. This CDR3 is CATSDLTSGGGKTQYF. Here the CDR3 DNA reads TGTGCCACCAGTGATTTGACTAGCGGGGGGGGGAAGACCCAGTACTTC.

The V and J genes are TRBV5-6 and TRBJ2-7, with 13 bases matching TRBD2. J gave up 4 bases and V 0 bases, and 7 bases lay outside the gene matches. CDR1 is SGHDT, CDR2 YYEEEE, per germline. CDR3 length: 17 residues. The CDR3 coding sequence is TGTGCCAGCAGCTTGGGACTAGCGGGAGGTCAGACATACGAGCAGTACGTC. It encodes CASSLGLAGGQTYEQYV.

The chain is built from TRBV18 and TRBJ2-7; TRBD1 might be the D (6 bases). The germline V gene encodes CDR1 KGHSH and CDR2 LQKENI. The V gene lost 3 bases and the J gene lost 3 bases, with 12 bases spanning the gap. The CDR3 covers 14 residues. The CDR3 region has the DNA TGTGCCAGCTCACCCGCTCAGGGGATCTACGAGCAGTACTTC. It encodes CASSPAQGIYEQYF.

The chain combines TRBV13 with TRBJ2-1; possibly TRBD1 for D (5 bases). V shed 2 bases and J shed 7 bases, with 15 bases lying between them. This CDR3 contains 15 residues. Germline CDR1 reads PRHDT; CDR2 reads FYEKMQ (reference sequence). CDR3 sequence reads: CASSLWGEGRNEQFF. The CDR3, as DNA: TGTGCCAGCAGCTTATGGGGCGAAGGGCGGAATGAGCAGTTCTTC.

This sequence joins TRBV6-1 and TRBJ1-4; possible D gene TRBD1, 5 bases. The CDR3 spans 17 residues. The germline V and J ends were trimmed by 4 bases and 3 bases, with 18 bases remaining between them. From germline, CDR1 is MNHNS and CDR2 SASEGT. As DNA, the CDR3 is TGTGCCAGCAGTGTCCTGGGGGGAAGGCGTGCTAATGAAAAACTGTTTTTT. Its protein product is CASSVLGGRRANEKLFF.

The chain is built from TRBV7-6 and TRBJ2-1, with TRBD2 matching 10 bases. The CDR3 extends over 16 amino acids. Losses at the gene ends were 5 bases for V and 4 bases for J; bases not matched to a gene: 8. Germline CDR1 SGHVS, CDR2 FNYEAQ. DNA for the CDR3: TGTGCCAGCAGCCCTCCCCTAGCGGGGGTATACAATGAGCAGTTCTTC. It codes for CASSPPLAGVYNEQFF.

The genes are TRBV24-1 and TRBJ2-1, with 8 bases aligning to TRBD2. Germline lookup yields CDR1 KGHDR and CDR2 SFDVKD. The CDR3 covers 19 residues. Trimming removed 9 bases from V and 0 bases from J; junction bases left unmatched: 18. The CDR3 region is CATQRGSGILMSSYNEQFF. CDR3 in DNA: TGTGCCACCCAAAGGGGTAGCGGGATCTTAATGAGCTCCTACAATGAGCAGTTCTTC.

V usage is TRBV7-2 and J usage is TRBJ1-5; 9 bases match TRBD1. The junction had 8 bases not matched to a gene; V was cut back by 5 bases and J by 9 bases. This CDR3 contains 14 residues. Per the germline V gene, CDR1 is SGHTA and CDR2 is FQGNSA. CDR3 loop: CASSPGQGMSPQHF. CDR3 sequence (DNA): TGTGCCAGCAGCCCGGGACAGGGAATGTCGCCCCAGCATTTT.

This clone was seen once. V is TRBV5-1 and J is TRBJ2-2; TRBD1 aligns across 11 bases. Germline CDR1 is SGHRS and CDR2 is YFSETQ. The junction had 6 bases not matched to a gene; V was cut back by 4 bases and J by 1 base. The CDR3 is made up of 17 amino acids. The CDR3 sequence is CASSTSGTGGNTGELFF. As DNA, the CDR3 is TGCGCCAGCAGCACCTCCGGGACAGGGGGGAACACCGGGGAGCTGTTTTTT.

On this clone: The sample contains more than one DNA sequence encoding this CDR3. V is TRBV6-2 or TRBV6-3 and J is TRBJ2-3; unclear D gene. V was clipped by 2 bases and J by 6 bases, with 6 bases between them. The V gene's germline CDR1 is MNHEY and CDR2 SVGEGT. This CDR3 comprises 12 residues. The CDR3 nucleotides read TGTGCCAGCAGTTACCCCCCGGATACGCAGTATTTT. Protein product: CASSYPPDTQYF.

This chain links TRBV27 with TRBJ2-3, with D possibly matching TRBD1 (7 bases). The CDR3 runs to 15 residues. Germline V gives CDR1 MNHEY, CDR2 SMNVEV (reference sequence). Trimming cost V 3 bases and J 8 bases, with 18 bases left between them. The CDR3 region is CASSFNRRQGGTQYF. In DNA, the CDR3 is TGTGCCAGCAGTTTCAATAGGAGGCAGGGGGGTACGCAGTATTTT.

The V gene is TRBV29-1, the J gene TRBJ2-3; 8 bases agree with TRBD2. The CDR3 is made up of 15 amino acids. The germline gives CDR1 SQVTM, CDR2 ANQGSEA. The CDR3 loop is CSLIIPGLGPHTQYF. CDR3 DNA: TGCAGTCTTATTATCCCGGGACTAGGGCCCCATACGCAGTATTTT.

J is TRBJ1-1 and V is TRBV4-1; D is uncertain. Germline V gives CDR1 MGHRA, CDR2 YSYEKL. This CDR3 has 16 residues. The germline V and J ends were trimmed by 0 bases and 0 bases, with 11 bases remaining between them. CDR3: CASSQDFDWMNTEAFF. In DNA, the CDR3 is TGCGCCAGCAGCCAAGATTTTGACTGGATGAACACTGAAGCTTTCTTT.

The CDR3 DNA reads as TGTGCCAGCAGCCAAGATTCAGGGCTAGCGGGAGAATCCTACAATGAGCAGTTCTTC. Translated: CASSQDSGLAGESYNEQFF. The V and J genes are TRBV3-1 (or the pseudogene TRBV3-2) and TRBJ2-1; 10 bases match TRBD2. V shed 0 bases, J shed 1 base, and the junction held 9 bases outside the gene matches. The germline CDR1 and CDR2 sequences are LGHDT and YNNKEL (reference sequence). The length of the CDR3 is 19 residues.

This sequence joins TRBV6-2 or TRBV6-3 and TRBJ2-1; TRBD2 matches at 14 bases. CDR1 and CDR2 from the germline V gene are MNHEY and SVGEGT. CDR3 length: 20 residues. Trimming took 0 bases from V and 13 from J; bases not matched to a gene: 20. The CDR3 spells CASSYSTLYSGLAGAPAQFF. CDR3 coding DNA: TGTGCCAGCAGTTACTCCACCCTGTACTCGGGACTAGCGGGGGCCCCGGCACAGTTCTTC.

This chain links TRBV28 with TRBJ2-7; 7 bases map to TRBD1. Losses at the gene ends were 5 bases for V and 11 bases for J; bases not matched to a gene: 6. Germline lookup yields CDR1 MDHEN and CDR2 SYDVKM. The CDR3 loop spans 11 amino acids. In nucleotides, the CDR3 is TGTGCCAGCAGTCTCGGGACAGCCGAGTACTTC. It translates to CASSLGTAEYF.

V is TRBV5-4 and J is TRBJ2-3; the D gene is possibly TRBD1 (5 bases). V shed 4 bases and J shed 1 base, with 16 bases lying between them. CDR1 SGHNT and CDR2 YYREEE come from the germline V gene (reference sequence). The CDR3 runs to 16 residues. The CDR3 loop reads CASSQNNQGGTDTQYF. CDR3 nucleotides: TGTGCCAGCAGCCAGAACAACCAGGGTGGCACAGATACGCAGTATTTT.